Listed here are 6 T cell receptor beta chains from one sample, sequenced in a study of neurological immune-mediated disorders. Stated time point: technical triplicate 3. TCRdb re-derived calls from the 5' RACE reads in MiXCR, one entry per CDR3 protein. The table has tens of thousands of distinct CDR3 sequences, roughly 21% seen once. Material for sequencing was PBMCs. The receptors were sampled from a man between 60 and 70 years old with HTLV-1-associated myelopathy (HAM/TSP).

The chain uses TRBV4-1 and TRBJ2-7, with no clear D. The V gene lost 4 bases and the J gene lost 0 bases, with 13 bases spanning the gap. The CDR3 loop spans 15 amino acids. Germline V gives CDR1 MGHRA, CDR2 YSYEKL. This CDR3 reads CASSPLGVASYEQYF. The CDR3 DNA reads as TGCGCCAGCAGCCCCCTTGGAGTAGCCTCCTACGAGCAGTACTTC.

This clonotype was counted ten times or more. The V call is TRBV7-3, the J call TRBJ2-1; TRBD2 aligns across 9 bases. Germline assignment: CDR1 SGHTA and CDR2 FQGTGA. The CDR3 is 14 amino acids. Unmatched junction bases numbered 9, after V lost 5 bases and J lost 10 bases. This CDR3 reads CASSPAGGAAEQFF. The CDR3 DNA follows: TGTGCCAGCAGCCCCGCGGGGGGGGCTGCGGAGCAGTTCTTC.

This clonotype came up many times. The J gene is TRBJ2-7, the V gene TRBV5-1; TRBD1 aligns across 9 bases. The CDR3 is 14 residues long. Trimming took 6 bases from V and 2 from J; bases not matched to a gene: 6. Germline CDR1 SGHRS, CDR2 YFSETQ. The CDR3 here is CASTPGQGTYEQYF. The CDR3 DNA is TGCGCCAGCACTCCGGGACAGGGCACCTACGAGCAGTACTTC.

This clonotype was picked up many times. CDR3 bases: TGCAGCGTTGGTAGCCAGGCATCCCGAAACATTCAGTACTTC. The encoded protein is CSVGSQASRNIQYF. The rearrangement uses TRBV29-1 and TRBJ2-4; no clear D gene. CDR3 length: 14 amino acids. CDR1 and CDR2 from the germline V gene are SQVTM and ANQGSEA. Trimming pared 4 bases from V and 6 bases from J, leaving 16 bases between.

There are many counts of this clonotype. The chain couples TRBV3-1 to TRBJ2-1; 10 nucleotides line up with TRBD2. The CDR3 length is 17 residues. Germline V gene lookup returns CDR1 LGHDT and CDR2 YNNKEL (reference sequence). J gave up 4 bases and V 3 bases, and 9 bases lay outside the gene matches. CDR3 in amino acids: CASSQTSGLLIYNEQFF. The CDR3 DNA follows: TGTGCCAGCAGCCAGACTAGCGGGCTCCTTATATACAATGAGCAGTTCTTC.

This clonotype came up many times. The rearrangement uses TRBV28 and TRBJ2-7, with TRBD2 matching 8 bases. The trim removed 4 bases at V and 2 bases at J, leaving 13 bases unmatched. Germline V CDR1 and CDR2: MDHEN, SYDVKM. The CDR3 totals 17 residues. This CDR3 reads CASSSPGGASRAYEQYF. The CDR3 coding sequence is TGTGCCAGCAGTTCCCCGGGGGGGGCCAGTAGGGCCTACGAGCAGTACTTC.